A single sample gave rise to the 20 T cell receptor beta chains below, sequenced in a study of pediatric ulcerative colitis. Sequenced by immunoSEQ multiplex PCR; TCRdb stores in-frame clones only, minus some. The table has tens of thousands of clones, approximately 87% seen once. The sample consisted of blood. Source of these receptors: a boy aged 5-17 years with severe ulcerative colitis.

V gene TRBV27 combines with J gene TRBJ2-1, with 7 bases aligning to TRBD2. Germline V gives CDR1 MNHEY, CDR2 SMNVEV (reference sequence). V lost 5 bases and J lost 4; bases outside the gene matches: 8. This CDR3 has 15 amino acids. This CDR3 is CASSIAGTKYNEQFF. The CDR3 nucleotides are TGTGCCAGCAGTATTGCTGGGACTAAGTACAATGAGCAGTTCTTC.

The rearrangement links TRBV14 to TRBJ2-1; 11 bases are shared with TRBD1. The J segment lost 7 bases and the V segment lost 1 base, leaving 6 bases of the junction unmatched. Germline V gene lookup returns CDR1 SGHDN and CDR2 FVKESK. The CDR3 is made up of 16 amino acids. CDR3 sequence reads: CASSQVWTGGLNEQFF. CDR3 nucleotide sequence: TGTGCCAGCAGCCAAGTATGGACAGGGGGCTTGAATGAGCAGTTCTTC.

The chain uses TRBV14 and TRBJ2-6, with D possibly TRBD1 on 6 matching bases. The germline V gene encodes CDR1 SGHDN and CDR2 FVKESK. Between the trimmed V and J ends, which lost 8 bases and 2 bases, there was a span of 16 bases. The CDR3 is made up of 16 amino acids. The CDR3 DNA is TGTGCCAGCCAACTCCGGGACAACCCTGGGGCCAACGTCCTGACTTTC. It specifies CASQLRDNPGANVLTF. Full variable domain (rest looked up from reference TRBV14 and TRBJ2-6): EAGVTQFPSHSVIEKGQTVTLRCDPISGHDNLYWYRRVMGKEIKFLLHFVKESKQDESGMPNNRFLAERTGGTYSTLKVQPAELEDSGVYFCASQLRDNPGANVLTFGAGSRLTVL.

This clone showed up just once. V and J are TRBV10-3 and TRBJ2-6, with TRBD1 matching 9 bases. Losses at the gene ends were 10 bases for V and 1 base for J; bases not matched to a gene: 11. CDR1 and CDR2 (germline): ENHRY, SYGVKD. This CDR3 comprises 17 residues. CDR3 sequence reads: CATLLGTGNSGANVLTF. The CDR3, as DNA: TGTGCCACCCTTCTGGGGACAGGGAATTCTGGGGCCAACGTCCTGACTTTC.

This chain connects TRBV6-4 to TRBJ1-6; TRBD1 matches at 7 bases. The CDR3 has 13 residues. V shed 8 bases and J 4 bases; nucleotides not matched to a gene: 2. Germline lookup yields CDR1 MRHNA and CDR2 SNTAGT. The CDR3 here is CASGTDYNSPLHF. The CDR3 nucleotides are TGTGCCAGCGGGACAGATTATAATTCACCCCTCCACTTT.

The chain uses TRBV7-9 and TRBJ2-7; 7 bases map to TRBD1. Germline V gene sequence: CDR1 SEHNR, CDR2 FQNEAQ (reference sequence). This CDR3 spans 14 amino acids. Losses at the gene ends were 5 bases for V and 0 bases for J; bases not matched to a gene: 4. CDR3 bases: TGTGCCAGCAGCCGCCGGGACAGCTCCTACGAGCAGTACTTC. Translated: CASSRRDSSYEQYF.

The chain is built from TRBV27 and TRBJ2-7; 12 bases match TRBD2. With V trimmed by 4 bases and J by 4 bases, 8 bases remained unmatched. CDR3 size: 16 residues. Germline CDR1 is MNHEY and CDR2 is SMNVEV (reference sequence). In DNA form, the CDR3 reads TGTGCCAGCAGTTCCCCTAGCGGGAGGGCCGGGTACGAGCAGTACTTC. This gives the protein CASSSPSGRAGYEQYF.

The genes are TRBV19 and TRBJ2-2; D is uncertain. The V and J ends lost 6 bases and 1 base respectively, with 9 bases between them. In germline, CDR1 is LNHDA, CDR2 SQIVND (reference sequence). The CDR3 is made up of 14 amino acids. CDR3 sequence: CASSGPLNTGELFF. CDR3 sequence (DNA): TGTGCCAGTAGCGGACCCCTGAACACCGGGGAGCTGTTTTTT.

For the CDR3, the DNA is TGTGCCAGCAGAGGTACAGGGAGAGGTCAAGAGACCCAGTACTTC. This gives the protein CASRGTGRGQETQYF. The chain joins TRBV6-1 to TRBJ2-5, with a weak D call TRBD1 (6 bases). CDR1 and CDR2 (germline): MNHNS, SASEGT. This CDR3 region has 15 residues. Trimming took 6 bases from V and 2 from J, leaving 16 bases between them.

The V gene is TRBV5-1, the J gene TRBJ2-5; D could derive from TRBD1 or TRBD2 (6 bases each). CDR1 is SGHRS, CDR2 YFSETQ, per germline. The CDR3 runs to 14 residues. Trimming stripped 4 bases from V and 3 bases from J, with 13 bases between. CDR3 sequence reads: CASSLEGGEETQYF. CDR3 nucleotides: TGCGCCAGCAGCCTCGAGGGGGGAGAAGAGACCCAGTACTTC. Using reference TRBV5-1 and TRBJ2-5 for the parts outside the CDR3, the full variable domain is KAGVTQTPRYLIKTRGQQVTLSCSPISGHRSVSWYQQTPGQGLQFLFEYFSETQRNKGNFPGRFSGRQFSNSRSEMNVSTLELGDSALYLCASSLEGGEETQYFGPGTRLLVL.

This clone was detected only once. The V and J genes are TRBV21-1 and TRBJ2-1; no DNA check was done on the table's D call, TRBD2. TRBV21-1 is a known pseudogene. CDR3 length equals 16 residues. Written as DNA, the CDR3 is TGTGCCAGCAGCAAAGGACTAGCGGGAGGGCCGAATGAGCAGTTCTTC. This sequence encodes CASSKGLAGGPNEQFF.

The genes are TRBV6-9 and TRBJ2-3; 14 positions match TRBD2. Germline V lookup: CDR1 MNHGY, CDR2 SVAAGI. The CDR3 spans 24 residues. Germline trimming cut 0 bases from V and 2 bases from J; bases unmatched to any gene: 22. CDR3 amino acids: CASSYSGTDKFRTSGRHVTDTQYF. CDR3 DNA sequence: TGTGCCAGCAGTTATTCCGGGACAGATAAATTCAGGACTAGCGGGAGGCATGTCACAGATACGCAGTATTTT.

DNA for the CDR3: TGTGCCTGGAGCGCGGACGGAAAGACCCAGTACTTC. Its protein is CAWSADGKTQYF. The chain joins TRBV30 to TRBJ2-5, with D hard to call. The CDR3 is 12 amino acids. With 3 bases removed from V and 6 bases from J, the gap between germline ends came to 11 bases. Per germline, CDR1 GTSNPN and CDR2 SVGIG (reference sequence).

This sequence joins TRBV7-8 and TRBJ2-5; D ambiguous. Trimming removed 0 bases at V and 5 bases at J, with 4 bases between. The V gene's germline CDR1 is SGHVS and CDR2 FQNEAQ. This CDR3 has 12 residues. CDR3: CASSLASETQYF. CDR3 coding DNA: TGTGCCAGCAGCTTAGCGAGCGAGACCCAGTACTTC.

In DNA, the CDR3 is TGTGCCAGCAATCAGGGCAACACTGAAGCTTTCTTT. This sequence encodes CASNQGNTEAFF. The J gene is TRBJ1-1, the V gene TRBV6-5; the D gene is possibly TRBD1 (5 bases). Germline CDR1 is MNHEY and CDR2 is SVGAGI. Trimming shortened V by 7 bases and J by 2 bases, and 8 bases separated the two germline ends. This CDR3 comprises 12 residues.

This clone occurred once. The V gene is TRBV4-2, the J gene TRBJ2-1, with TRBD2 identical over 12 bases. The CDR3 is 15 residues long. J was trimmed by 7 bases and V by 4 bases; bases with no gene match: 5. CDR1 and CDR2 (germline): LGHNA, YNFKEQ. DNA for the CDR3: TGTGCCAGCAGCCTACCAGGGACTAGCGGGAATGAGCAGTTCTTC. As protein: CASSLPGTSGNEQFF.

This chain uses TRBV11-2 with TRBJ1-1; TRBD1 matches at 8 bases. The CDR3 is 14 residues long. CDR1 SGHAT and CDR2 FQNNGV come from the germline V gene. V shed 5 bases and J 3 bases; nucleotides not matched to a gene: 5. The CDR3 bases are TGTGCCAGCAGCCCCGGGACAGGTCACACTGAAGCTTTCTTT. Translating gives CASSPGTGHTEAFF.

The chain employs TRBV6-5 and TRBJ2-1, with 8 bases matching TRBD2. J lost 10 bases, V lost 2 bases, and 10 bases had no gene match. The CDR3 length is 15 residues. Germline-derived CDR1 and CDR2 are MNHEY and SVGAGI. The CDR3 DNA sequence: TGTGCCAGCAGTTACGGGGTCGGGAGGGCCCGGGAGCAGTTCTTC. Its translation is CASSYGVGRAREQFF.

The chain combines TRBV7-9 with TRBJ2-5; D is perhaps TRBD1 (6 bases). The germline V gene encodes CDR1 SEHNR and CDR2 FQNEAQ (reference sequence). CDR3 size: 13 residues. The V end lost 5 bases, the J end lost 4 bases, and 11 bases lay between the germline ends. CDR3: CASSLGDIETQYF. CDR3 nucleotide sequence: TGTGCCAGCAGCCTCGGGGACATAGAGACCCAGTACTTC.

This chain connects TRBV5-8 to TRBJ1-3; D is unclear. Trimming shortened V by 4 bases and J by 4 bases, and 12 bases separated the two germline ends. The CDR3 sequence is 14 residues long. Germline CDR1 reads SGHTS; CDR2 reads YDEGEE. CDR3 amino acids: CASSPVRAGNTIYF. The CDR3 region has the DNA TGTGCCAGCAGCCCGGTGCGGGCAGGAAACACCATATATTTT.